This paragraph covers one T cell receptor beta chain sequence. Its antigen target is currently unknown. Per-base qualities were not stored, and no clone one base away is much larger. These data are taken from a study of blood T cell repertoires in COVID-19 (dated by TCRdb to 2018 to 2021). For context, the study as a whole: The collaborator samples originated in the United States, Italy and Spain and spanned the acute and convalescent phases of COVID-19. The samples were drawn from two sources: the first 160 participants of the ongoing ImmuneRACE study, and fewer than 1,500 subjects contributed by 6 global collaborators. The repertoires were made available in a free public database intended to serve as a resource for research on the immune response to SARS-CoV-2. The dataset comprised deeply sampled blood TCRbeta repertoires from subjects exposed to, actively infected with, or recovered from COVID-19. Where HLA class I and class II types were available, the types were taken from metadata supplied by the sample provider, not from assay-based typing. A de-identified subject ID, COVID-19 status, age in years and sex were almost always included in the sample metadata. The material from the prospective study consisted of cDNA or gDNA derived from T cells, B-cell-depleted T cells, or PBMCs. What the authors observed across the whole study: How much clinical and demographic metadata was included differed by source and by participant, and the metadata was provided uncurated.

Based on the germline V gene, the CDR1 and CDR2 sequences are SGHVS and FQNEAQ. From the cysteine up to the phenylalanine, the CDR3 has a length of 15 residues. Only CDR3 DNA remains: 45 bases, in frame from the first base. Trimming takes 7 bases from V and 3 bases from J, and the germline ends sit 18 bases apart. Each collaborating institution followed its own protocols to collect whole blood in K2EDTA tubes. Collaborator samples were shipped for TCRbeta analysis as frozen whole blood, isolated PBMCs, or DNA extracted from either sample type. TCRbeta CDR3 regions were amplified from genomic DNA using the immunoSEQ Assay, a bias-controlled multiplex PCR. In the source study's methods: Within the assay, amplification of reference gene primers was used to estimate how many nucleated cells each sample contained. To quantify the absolute abundance of each unique TCRbeta CDR3 rearrangement, sequence reads were collapsed and filtered. For each sample, productive Simpson clonality was calculated by taking the square root of Simpson's diversity index across productive rearrangements. TCRdb carries this immuneACCESS record with in-frame sequences only. Its versions omit some clonotypes, under half of them owing to an unresolved V gene in the studies checked, with the rest unexplained. The V and J calls and clone size are taken from that table; D and trimming were inferred from the DNA. The sample contains over 90,000 clones, 81% of them found a single time. The ten largest clonotypes hold roughly 25% of the sample.

The chain is assembled from TRBV7-8 and TRBJ1-2; TRBD1 is a weak D gene call, 6 bases matching. Sequencing was carried out using peripheral blood. This receptor was identified in a man of 80 years or more with active or convalescent COVID-19. At the DNA level, the sequence is TGTGCCAGCACCGGGGATACAGGGCTACACTATGGCTACACCTTC. Translation gives CASTGDTGLHYGYTF.